The 27 T cell receptor beta chains presented below share a single source sample, sequenced in a study of early T cells in non-severe SARS-CoV-2 infection. MiXCR was run by TCRdb on the 5' RACE reads, yielding one entry per CDR3 protein. This sample yields 55,000 to 75,000 distinct CDR3 sequences, of which 9.5% to 15% are seen a single time; more than 1.5% belongs to the top ten. Sequencing was carried out using whole blood. These receptors were obtained from an adult who was a healthcare worker with PCR-confirmed SARS-CoV-2 infection or an uninfected control (not recorded which).

The chain links TRBV2 to TRBJ2-3; possibly TRBD1 for D (5 bases). The length of the CDR3 is 16 residues. Germline lookup yields CDR1 SNHLY and CDR2 FYNNEI. Trimming stripped 2 bases from V and 1 base from J, with 13 bases between. For the CDR3, the DNA is TGTGCCAGCAGTGAATCCCTGGACATCGGCACAGATACGCAGTATTTT. Translating it yields CASSESLDIGTDTQYF.

The rearrangement links TRBV2 to TRBJ2-1; D may be TRBD2 (6 bases). The V end was cut by 4 bases, the J end by 8 bases, with 15 bases between. The CDR3 loop spans 14 amino acids. Germline lookup yields CDR1 SNHLY and CDR2 FYNNEI. CDR3 coding DNA: TGTGCCAGCAGTGCGACTAGTTTGGTTGATGAGCAGTTCTTC. Residues: CASSATSLVDEQFF.

This clonotype was counted many times. The V gene is TRBV6-4, the J gene TRBJ2-2; 8 bases fit TRBD2. V lost 4 bases, J lost 3 bases, and 1 base stayed unmatched. Germline CDR1 reads MRHNA; CDR2 reads SNTAGT. The CDR3 contains 14 residues. The CDR3 is CASSAGGHTGELFF. The CDR3 nucleotides are TGTGCCAGCAGTGCGGGGGGGCACACCGGGGAGCTGTTTTTT.

This clonotype has a count of ten or more. This rearrangement joins TRBV19 to TRBJ2-3, with 10 bases aligning to TRBD1. This CDR3 is 16 amino acids long. Germline CDR1 LNHDA, CDR2 SQIVND (reference sequence). V dropped 6 bases and J dropped 3; count of bases not matched to a gene: 9. CDR3 residues: CASSPDRGRVTDTQYF. CDR3 coding DNA: TGTGCCAGTAGCCCAGACAGGGGGCGCGTGACAGATACGCAGTATTTT.

This clonotype was seen repeatedly, ten times or more. This sequence joins TRBV13 and TRBJ2-3; D might be TRBD2 (7 bases). Germline lookup yields CDR1 PRHDT and CDR2 FYEKMQ (reference sequence). The CDR3 is 17 residues long. Trimming pared 5 bases from V and 0 bases from J, leaving 18 bases between. CDR3 protein: CASSVRPGGRSTDTQYF. CDR3 nucleotide sequence: TGTGCCAGCAGCGTGAGACCGGGGGGCCGGAGCACAGATACGCAGTATTTT.

This clonotype was seen a handful of times. CDR3 nucleotide sequence: TGTGCCAGCAGCCGAAAGCTGGGACAGGTCCTTAATGAAAAACTGTTTTTT. Its translation: CASSRKLGQVLNEKLFF. The chain carries TRBV7-9 and TRBJ1-4; 8 positions agree with TRBD1. Germline assignment: CDR1 SEHNR and CDR2 FQNEAQ (reference sequence). This CDR3 is 17 amino acids long. V was pared by 5 bases and J by 4 bases, with 12 bases of the junction left unmatched.

This rearrangement joins TRBV2 to TRBJ2-7, with TRBD2 matching over 12 bases. Germline CDR1 and CDR2: SNHLY and FYNNEI. The junction had 8 bases not matched to a gene; V was cut back by 5 bases and J by 6 bases. The CDR3 has 15 amino acids. CDR3 loop: CASSRLAGAGGEQYF. For the CDR3, the DNA is TGTGCCAGCAGTCGACTAGCGGGGGCCGGAGGCGAGCAGTACTTC.

The chain combines TRBV11-3 with TRBJ2-5; D tentatively reads TRBD1 or TRBD2 (6 bases each). The CDR3 runs 17 residues. V dropped 1 base and J dropped 2 bases, with 17 bases sitting between them. CDR1 is SGHNT and CDR2 is YENEEA in the germline V gene. CDR3 nucleotide sequence: TGTGCCAGCAGCTTAGGCGGGACAATCTCGAGACAAGAGACCCAGTACTTC. Translation: CASSLGGTISRQETQYF.

This clonotype was seen repeatedly, ten times or more. This chain connects TRBV5-1 to TRBJ1-6; D remains ambiguous. The V and J ends lost 0 bases and 7 bases respectively, with 11 bases between them. Germline-derived CDR1 and CDR2 are SGHRS and YFSETQ. This CDR3 contains 15 residues. CDR3 residues: CASSLDGRLNSPLHF. The CDR3 DNA follows: TGCGCCAGCAGCTTGGATGGACGCCTGAATTCACCCCTCCACTTT.

This clonotype occurred a few times. The chain couples TRBV30 to TRBJ2-3; 12 positions agree with TRBD2. The CDR3 has 13 amino acids. J lost 4 bases, V lost 4 bases, and 0 bases had no gene match. CDR1 is GTSNPN, CDR2 SVGIG, per germline (reference sequence). CDR3 amino acids: CAWTSGGADTQYF. The CDR3 DNA reads TGTGCCTGGACTAGCGGGGGGGCAGATACGCAGTATTTT.

CDR3 DNA sequence: TGTGCCAGCAGCGTCGGTGAAAAACTGTTTTTT. As protein: CASSVGEKLFF. V usage is TRBV5-5 and J usage is TRBJ1-4; D not resolved. The CDR3 spans 11 residues. Germline loops: CDR1 SGHKS, CDR2 YYEKEE (reference sequence). The V and J ends lost 4 bases and 7 bases respectively, with 5 bases between them.

This clonotype was picked up a small number of times. This rearrangement joins TRBV4-1 to TRBJ2-3, with a possible D match to TRBD1 (6 bases). The germline V gene encodes CDR1 MGHRA and CDR2 YSYEKL. The length of the CDR3 is 16 residues. The V end was cut by 4 bases, the J end by 4 bases, with 18 bases between. The DNA for the CDR3 is TGCGCCAGCAGCCCTCACACAGGGAGAGGGGCAGATACGCAGTATTTT. As protein: CASSPHTGRGADTQYF.

This clonotype appeared a few times. The V call is TRBV3-1, the J call TRBJ2-2, with a tentative D call TRBD1 (5 bases). V was shortened by 4 bases and J by 0 bases, with 9 bases between the two germline ends. The length of the CDR3 is 15 residues. Per germline, CDR1 LGHDT and CDR2 YNNKEL (reference sequence). The CDR3 DNA reads as TGTGCCAGCAGCCTGGGGCCAACGAACACCGGGGAGCTGTTTTTT. This sequence encodes CASSLGPTNTGELFF.

There are a few counts of this clonotype. The V gene is TRBV27, the J gene TRBJ2-3, with a possible D match to TRBD2 (6 bases). The V end lost 4 bases, the J end lost 5 bases, and 13 bases lay between the germline ends. Germline loops: CDR1 MNHEY, CDR2 SMNVEV (reference sequence). The CDR3 has 14 residues. Here the CDR3 DNA reads TGTGCCAGCAGTTGCCGGGAGCTAGGAGATACGCAGTATTTT. This translates into CASSCRELGDTQYF.

This clonotype was seen only a few times. The CDR3 coding sequence is TGCAGCGGGGACAGGGGTTCCAATGAGCAGTTCTTC. This translates into CSGDRGSNEQFF. The rearrangement links TRBV29-1 to TRBJ2-1; 10 bases agree with TRBD1. There are 12 residues in the CDR3. Germline V gene sequence: CDR1 SQVTM, CDR2 ANQGSEA. Germline trimming cut 7 bases from V and 6 bases from J; bases unmatched to any gene: 3.

The chain links TRBV27 to TRBJ2-1; 8 nucleotides line up with TRBD2. The CDR3 is made up of 16 amino acids. Trimming at V came to 1 base and at J to 5 bases, leaving 7 bases not matched to a gene. Germline CDR1 MNHEY, CDR2 SMNVEV (reference sequence). The CDR3 sequence: CASSLFWLAGNNEQFF. The CDR3 DNA reads TGTGCCAGCAGTTTATTCTGGCTAGCGGGCAACAATGAGCAGTTCTTC.

The chain has TRBV6-6 and TRBJ1-1; D uncertain. V was pared by 2 bases and J by 1 base, with 8 bases between. The CDR3 totals 14 residues. Germline loops: CDR1 MNHNY, CDR2 SVGAGI (reference sequence). The CDR3 loop is CASSYPTENTEAFF. In nucleotides, the CDR3 is TGTGCCAGCAGTTACCCCACAGAGAACACTGAAGCTTTCTTT.

In its sample, this clonotype was seen many times. The rearrangement uses TRBV12-3 or TRBV12-4 and TRBJ2-7, with 9 bases matching TRBD2. CDR3 size: 16 residues. V lost 5 bases and J lost 6; bases outside the gene matches: 14. CDR3 sequence: CASSDLEGLASSEQYF. For the CDR3, the DNA is TGTGCCAGCAGTGACCTTGAGGGACTAGCATCTTCCGAGCAGTACTTC.

This clonotype was detected ten times or more. The chain is built from TRBV7-6 and TRBJ2-7; D tentatively fits TRBD1 or TRBD2 (5 bases each). V was clipped by 0 bases and J by 0 bases, with 15 bases between them. The germline V gene encodes CDR1 SGHVS and CDR2 FNYEAQ. This CDR3 has 17 amino acids. The CDR3 region has the DNA TGTGCCAGCAGCTTAGCATCCGGGGACCTCTTCTCCTACGAGCAGTACTTC. The encoded protein is CASSLASGDLFSYEQYF.

The chain recombines TRBV29-1 with TRBJ1-5; the match to TRBD1 covers 7 bases. Germline V gene lookup returns CDR1 SQVTM and CDR2 ANQGSEA. The CDR3 contains 12 residues. J was trimmed by 4 bases and V by 5 bases; bases with no gene match: 2. The DNA of the CDR3 is TGCAGCGTTCGGGACAGAAATCAGCCCCAGCATTTT. It yields the protein CSVRDRNQPQHF.

This clonotype was counted only a few times. This chain links TRBV12-3 or TRBV12-4 with TRBJ2-1; D gene unclear. The CDR3 runs 12 residues. The germline V and J ends were trimmed by 2 bases and 10 bases, with 9 bases remaining between them. The CDR3 sequence: CASSLIRQEQFF. Here the CDR3 DNA reads TGTGCCAGCAGTTTAATCCGCCAAGAGCAGTTCTTC.

V and J are TRBV7-2 and TRBJ1-4; the D gene is possibly TRBD1 (6 bases). The CDR3 loop spans 14 amino acids. The V end was cut by 1 base, the J end by 8 bases, with 11 bases between. The germline V gene has CDR1 SGHTA and CDR2 FQGNSA. CDR3 sequence reads: CASSLGSGGEKLFF. DNA for the CDR3: TGTGCCAGCAGCTTAGGGTCCGGGGGCGAAAAACTGTTTTTT.

J is TRBJ2-3 and V is TRBV11-3, with 10 nucleotides matching TRBD1. The CDR3 length is 16 residues. The germline CDR1 and CDR2 sequences are SGHNT and YENEEA. The junction had 6 bases not matched to a gene; V was cut back by 3 bases and J by 3 bases. The CDR3 region is CASSFSGQGMTDTQYF. CDR3 in DNA: TGTGCCAGCAGCTTTTCGGGACAGGGGATGACAGATACGCAGTATTTT.

This clonotype was seen a few times. The chain links TRBV7-9 to TRBJ2-1; 7 bases are a match to TRBD2. The V and J ends lost 4 bases and 7 bases, in that order; junction bases with no gene match: 1. This CDR3 is 12 amino acids long. From germline, CDR1 is SEHNR and CDR2 FQNEAQ (reference sequence). This CDR3 is CASSWGGNEQFF. The CDR3 bases are TGTGCCAGCAGCTGGGGGGGTAATGAGCAGTTCTTC.

This clonotype was observed a handful of times. V is TRBV20-1 and J is TRBJ1-2; D not resolved. This CDR3 has 12 amino acids. Germline V lookup: CDR1 DFQATT, CDR2 SNEGSKA (reference sequence). V shed 5 bases and J shed 8 bases, with 15 bases lying between them. The CDR3 reads CSAPPRLQGYTF. The CDR3 nucleotides read TGCAGTGCTCCACCCCGGCTTCAGGGCTACACCTTC.

The chain uses TRBV11-2 and TRBJ2-1, with D maybe TRBD2 (5 bases). The CDR3 extends over 15 amino acids. Trimming stripped 5 bases from V and 8 bases from J, with 19 bases between. Germline assignment: CDR1 SGHAT and CDR2 FQNNGV. The CDR3 here is CASSPKARVTDEQFF. Here the CDR3 DNA reads TGTGCCAGCAGCCCTAAGGCGCGGGTTACCGATGAGCAGTTCTTC.

This clonotype has only a few counts. The rearrangement joins TRBV27 to TRBJ1-2; 7 bases agree with TRBD1. J was trimmed by 0 bases and V by 4 bases; bases with no gene match: 11. The CDR3 extends over 17 amino acids. Germline values: CDR1 MNHEY, CDR2 SMNVEV (reference sequence). DNA of the CDR3: TGTGCCAGCAGTTATGTTGACAGGGCACACCCTAACTATGGCTACACCTTC. Translating gives CASSYVDRAHPNYGYTF.